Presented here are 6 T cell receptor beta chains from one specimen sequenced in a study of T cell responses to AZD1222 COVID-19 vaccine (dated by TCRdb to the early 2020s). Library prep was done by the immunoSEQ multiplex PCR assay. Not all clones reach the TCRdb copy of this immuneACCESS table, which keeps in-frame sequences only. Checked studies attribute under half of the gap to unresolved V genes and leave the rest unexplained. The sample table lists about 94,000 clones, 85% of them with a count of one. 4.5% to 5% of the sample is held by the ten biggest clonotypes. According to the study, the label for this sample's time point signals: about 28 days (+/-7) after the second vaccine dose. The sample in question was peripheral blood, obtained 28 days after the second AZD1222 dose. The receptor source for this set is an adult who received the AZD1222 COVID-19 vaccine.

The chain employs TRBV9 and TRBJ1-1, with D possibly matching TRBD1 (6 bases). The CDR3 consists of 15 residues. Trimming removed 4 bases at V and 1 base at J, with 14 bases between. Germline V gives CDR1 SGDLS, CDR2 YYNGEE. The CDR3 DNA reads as TGTGCCAGCAGCCCCATGGCGACAGGGAACACTGAAGCTTTCTTT. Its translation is CASSPMATGNTEAFF.

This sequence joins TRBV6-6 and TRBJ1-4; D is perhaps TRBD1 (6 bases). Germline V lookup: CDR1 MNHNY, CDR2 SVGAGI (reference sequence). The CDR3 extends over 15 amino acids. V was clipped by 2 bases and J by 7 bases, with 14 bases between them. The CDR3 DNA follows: TGTGCCAGCAGTTACAGTGAACAGGGAGGTGAAAAACTGTTTTTT. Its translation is CASSYSEQGGEKLFF.

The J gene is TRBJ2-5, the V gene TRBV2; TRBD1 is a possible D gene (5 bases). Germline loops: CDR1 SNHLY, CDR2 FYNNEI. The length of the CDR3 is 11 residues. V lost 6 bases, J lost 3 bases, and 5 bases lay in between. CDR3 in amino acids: CASRGEETQYF. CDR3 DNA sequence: TGTGCCAGCAGAGGGGAAGAGACCCAGTACTTC.

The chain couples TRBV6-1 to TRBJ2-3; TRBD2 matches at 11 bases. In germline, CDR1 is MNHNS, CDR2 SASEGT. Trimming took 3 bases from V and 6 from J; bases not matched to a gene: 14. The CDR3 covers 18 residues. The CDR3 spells CASSDFLAGGLTTDTQYF. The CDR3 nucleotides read TGTGCCAGCAGTGATTTCCTAGCGGGGGGTCTGACCACGGATACGCAGTATTTT.

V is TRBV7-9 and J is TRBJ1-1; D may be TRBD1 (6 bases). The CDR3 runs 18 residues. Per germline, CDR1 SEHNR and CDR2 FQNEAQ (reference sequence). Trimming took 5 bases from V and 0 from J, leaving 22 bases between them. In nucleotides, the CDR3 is TGTGCCAGCAGCCCTCGTTTTCCACCAGGGGACATGAACACTGAAGCTTTCTTT. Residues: CASSPRFPPGDMNTEAFF.

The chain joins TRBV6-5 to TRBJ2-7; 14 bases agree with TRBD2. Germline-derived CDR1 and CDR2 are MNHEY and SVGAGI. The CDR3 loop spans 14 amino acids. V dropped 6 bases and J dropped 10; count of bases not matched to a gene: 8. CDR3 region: CASSPGLAGVFQYF. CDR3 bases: TGTGCCAGCAGCCCGGGACTAGCGGGAGTATTTCAGTACTTC.